This TCR beta chain was identified in a study of blood T cell repertoires in COVID-19. Study overall: Collection of acute and convalescent COVID-19 samples took place in the United States, Italy and Spain. T cells, B-cell-depleted T cells, or PBMCs provided the cDNA or gDNA that served as material.

Seattle patient enrollment occurred during active infection, with longitudinal follow-up thereafter. The V gene lost 9 bases and the J gene lost 3 bases, with 21 bases spanning the gap. The germline V gene has CDR1 SNHLY and CDR2 FYNNEI. CDR3 length: 16 amino acids. Assay: immunoSEQ multiplex PCR; the TCRdb copy retains only in-frame clones and omits some. This table holds approximately 58,000 clones, more than 80% found once. The sequence derives from a man in his sixties with COVID-19, enrolled during active disease. The rearrangement links TRBV2 to TRBJ1-3; D perhaps matches TRBD1 (6 bases). Sequenced sample: peripheral blood. DNA of the CDR3: TGTGCCAGTATTGAAGGGGGGCCTTGGATTGGAAACACCATATATTTT. Translating gives CASIEGGPWIGNTIYF.